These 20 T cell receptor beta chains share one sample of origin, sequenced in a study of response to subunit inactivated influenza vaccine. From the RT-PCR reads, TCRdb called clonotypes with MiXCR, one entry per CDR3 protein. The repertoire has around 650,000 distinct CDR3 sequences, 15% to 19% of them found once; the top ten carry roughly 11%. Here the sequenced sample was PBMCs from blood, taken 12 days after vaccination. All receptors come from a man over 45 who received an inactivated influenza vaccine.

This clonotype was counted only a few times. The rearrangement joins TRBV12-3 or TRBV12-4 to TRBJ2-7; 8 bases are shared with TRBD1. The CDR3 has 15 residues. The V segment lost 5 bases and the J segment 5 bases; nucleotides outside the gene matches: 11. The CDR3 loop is CASSLQDRELDEQYF. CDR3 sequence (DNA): TGTGCCAGCAGTCTACAGGACAGGGAACTCGACGAGCAGTACTTC.

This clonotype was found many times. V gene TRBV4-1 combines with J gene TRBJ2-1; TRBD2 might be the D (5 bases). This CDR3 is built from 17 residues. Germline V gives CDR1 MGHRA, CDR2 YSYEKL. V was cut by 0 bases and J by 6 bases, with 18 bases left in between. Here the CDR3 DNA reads TGCGCCAGCAGCCAAGAGCTTCATCTCGGTGGAGGCAATGAGCAGTTCTTC. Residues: CASSQELHLGGGNEQFF.

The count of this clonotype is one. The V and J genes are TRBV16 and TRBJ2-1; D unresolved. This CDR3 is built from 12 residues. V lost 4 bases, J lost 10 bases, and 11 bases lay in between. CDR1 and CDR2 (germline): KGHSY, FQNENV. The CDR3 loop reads CASSLYGREQFF. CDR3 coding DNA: TGTGCCAGCAGCCTATACGGAAGGGAGCAGTTCTTC.

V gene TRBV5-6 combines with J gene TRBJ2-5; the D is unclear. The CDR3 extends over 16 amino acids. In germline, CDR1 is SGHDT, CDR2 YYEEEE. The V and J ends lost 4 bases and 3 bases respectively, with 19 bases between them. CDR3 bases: TGTGCCAGCAGCCCTGCCCCCGGGCGGACCGAAGAGACCCAGTACTTC. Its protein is CASSPAPGRTEETQYF.

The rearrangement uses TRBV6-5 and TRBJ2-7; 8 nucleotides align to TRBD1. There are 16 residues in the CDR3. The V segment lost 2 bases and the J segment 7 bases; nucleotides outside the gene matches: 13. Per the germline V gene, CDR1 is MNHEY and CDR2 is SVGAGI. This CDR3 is CASSYRQGPGPGEQYF. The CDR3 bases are TGTGCCAGCAGTTACCGACAGGGGCCGGGACCTGGGGAGCAGTACTTC.

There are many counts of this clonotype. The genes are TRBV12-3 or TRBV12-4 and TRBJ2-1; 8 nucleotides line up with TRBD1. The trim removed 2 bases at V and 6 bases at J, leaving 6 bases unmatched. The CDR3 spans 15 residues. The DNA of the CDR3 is TGTGCCAGCAGTTTAAGTCAGGGGGCGCTCAATGAGCAGTTCTTC. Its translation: CASSLSQGALNEQFF.

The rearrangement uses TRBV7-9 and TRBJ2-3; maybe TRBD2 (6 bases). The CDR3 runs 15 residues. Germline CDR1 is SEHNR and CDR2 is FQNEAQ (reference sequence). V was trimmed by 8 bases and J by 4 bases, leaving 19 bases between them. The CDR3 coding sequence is TGTGCCAGCCGGCACACCTACGGGAGTCCAGATACGCAGTATTTT. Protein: CASRHTYGSPDTQYF.

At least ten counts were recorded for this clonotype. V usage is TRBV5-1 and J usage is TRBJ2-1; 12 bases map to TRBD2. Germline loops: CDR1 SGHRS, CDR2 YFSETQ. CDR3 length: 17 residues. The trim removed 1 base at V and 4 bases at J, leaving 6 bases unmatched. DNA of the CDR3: TGCGCCAGCAGCTTGATGTCTAGCGGGGGGGGTTACAATGAGCAGTTCTTC. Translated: CASSLMSSGGGYNEQFF.

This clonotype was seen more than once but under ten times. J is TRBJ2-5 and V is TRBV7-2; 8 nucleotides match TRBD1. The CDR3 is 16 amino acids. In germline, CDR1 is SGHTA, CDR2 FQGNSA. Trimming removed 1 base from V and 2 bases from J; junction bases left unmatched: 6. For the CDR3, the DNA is TGTGCCAGCAGCTTAGGGACAGGGTCCCTACAAGAGACCCAGTACTTC. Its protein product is CASSLGTGSLQETQYF.

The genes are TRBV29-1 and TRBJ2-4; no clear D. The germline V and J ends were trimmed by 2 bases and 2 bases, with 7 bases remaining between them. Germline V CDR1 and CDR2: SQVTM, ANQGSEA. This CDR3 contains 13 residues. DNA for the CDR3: TGCAGCGTTGAAATGGAGACCAAAAACATTCAGTACTTC. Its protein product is CSVEMETKNIQYF.

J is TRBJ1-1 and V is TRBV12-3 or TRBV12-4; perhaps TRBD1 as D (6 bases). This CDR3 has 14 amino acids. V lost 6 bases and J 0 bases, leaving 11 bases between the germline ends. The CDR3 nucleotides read TGTGCCAGCAGAGCAGGGGTGATGAACACTGAAGCTTTCTTT. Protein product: CASRAGVMNTEAFF.

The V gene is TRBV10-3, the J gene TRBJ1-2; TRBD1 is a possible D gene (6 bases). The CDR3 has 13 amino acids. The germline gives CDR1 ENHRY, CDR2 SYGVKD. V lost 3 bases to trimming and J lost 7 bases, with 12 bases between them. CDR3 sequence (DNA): TGTGCCATCAGTGACAGGGGTCCTCCTGGCTACACCTTC. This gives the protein CAISDRGPPGYTF.

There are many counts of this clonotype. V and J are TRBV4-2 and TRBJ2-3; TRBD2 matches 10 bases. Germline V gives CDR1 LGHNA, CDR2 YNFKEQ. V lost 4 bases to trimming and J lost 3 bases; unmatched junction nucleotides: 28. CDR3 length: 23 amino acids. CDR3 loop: CASSPDGSAGTSDLEGETDTQYF. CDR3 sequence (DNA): TGTGCCAGCAGCCCGGACGGATCGGCCGGGACTAGCGACTTAGAGGGGGAGACAGATACGCAGTATTTT.

Here the CDR3 reads CASRLGLAGFTGELFF. CDR3 DNA: TGTGCCAGCAGACTCGGACTAGCGGGATTCACCGGGGAGCTGTTTTTT. The V and J genes are TRBV5-5 and TRBJ2-2; 12 bases match TRBD2. Germline V gene lookup returns CDR1 SGHKS and CDR2 YYEKEE (reference sequence). The V gene end was trimmed by 5 bases and the J gene end by 4 bases; junction bases not matched to a gene: 6. This CDR3 has 16 residues.

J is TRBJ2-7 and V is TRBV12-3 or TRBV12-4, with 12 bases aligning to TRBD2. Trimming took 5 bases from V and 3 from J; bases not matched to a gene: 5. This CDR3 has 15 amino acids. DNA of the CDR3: TGTGCCAGCAGTCCGACTAGCGGGGGCTACTACGAGCAGTACTTC. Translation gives CASSPTSGGYYEQYF.

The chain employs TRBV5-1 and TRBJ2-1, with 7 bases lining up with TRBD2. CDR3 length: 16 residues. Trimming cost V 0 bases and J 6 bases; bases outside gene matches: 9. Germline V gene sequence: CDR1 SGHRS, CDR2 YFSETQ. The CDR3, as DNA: TGCGCCAGCAGCTTGGGAGGGACTAAACCCCCCAATGAGCAGTTCTTC. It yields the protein CASSLGGTKPPNEQFF.

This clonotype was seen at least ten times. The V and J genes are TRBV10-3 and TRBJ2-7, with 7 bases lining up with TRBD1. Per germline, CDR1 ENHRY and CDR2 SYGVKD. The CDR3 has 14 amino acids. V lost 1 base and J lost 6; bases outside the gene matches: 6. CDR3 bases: TGTGCCATCAGTGAGTGGGGTAGGGGGCGCGAGCAGTACTTC. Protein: CAISEWGRGREQYF.

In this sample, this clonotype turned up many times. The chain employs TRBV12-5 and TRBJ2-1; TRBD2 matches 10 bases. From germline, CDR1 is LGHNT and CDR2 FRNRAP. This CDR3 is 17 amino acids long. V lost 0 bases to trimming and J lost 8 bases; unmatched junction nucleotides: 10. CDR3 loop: CASGLVLGLAAPDEQFF. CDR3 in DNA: TGTGCTAGTGGTTTGGTTTTAGGACTAGCGGCGCCCGATGAGCAGTTCTTC.

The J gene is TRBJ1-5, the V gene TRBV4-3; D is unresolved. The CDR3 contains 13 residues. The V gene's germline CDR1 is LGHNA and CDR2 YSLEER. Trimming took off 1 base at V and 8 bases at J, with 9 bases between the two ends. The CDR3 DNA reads TGCGCCAGCAGCCAAGGGAGGTGGGAGCCCCAGCATTTT. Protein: CASSQGRWEPQHF.

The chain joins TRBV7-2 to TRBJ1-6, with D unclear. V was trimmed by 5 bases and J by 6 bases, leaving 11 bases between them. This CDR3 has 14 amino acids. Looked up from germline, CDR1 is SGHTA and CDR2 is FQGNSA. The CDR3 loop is CASSRVAANSPLHF. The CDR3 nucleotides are TGTGCCAGCAGCCGTGTAGCGGCTAATTCACCCCTCCACTTT. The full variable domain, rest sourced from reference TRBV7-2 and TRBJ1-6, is GAGVSQSPSNKVTEKGKDVELRCDPISGHTALYWYRQSLGQGLEFLIYFQGNSAPDKSGLPSDRFSAERTGGSVSTLTIQRTQQEDSAVYLCASSRVAANSPLHFGNGTRLTVT.